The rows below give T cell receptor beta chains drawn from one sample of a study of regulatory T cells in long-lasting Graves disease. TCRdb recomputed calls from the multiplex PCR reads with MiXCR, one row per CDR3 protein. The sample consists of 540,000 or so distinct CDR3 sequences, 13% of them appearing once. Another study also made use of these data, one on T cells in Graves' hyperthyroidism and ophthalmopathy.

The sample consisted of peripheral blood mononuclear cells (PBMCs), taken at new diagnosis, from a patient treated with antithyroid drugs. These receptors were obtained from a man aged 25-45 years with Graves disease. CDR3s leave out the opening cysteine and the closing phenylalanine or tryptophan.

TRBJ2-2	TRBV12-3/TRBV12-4	ASSLLAGLGELF
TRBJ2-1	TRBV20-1	SARDLTGTSGRANYNEQF
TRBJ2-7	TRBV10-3	AISEPLASYEQY
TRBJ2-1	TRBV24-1	ATGQGGSEQF
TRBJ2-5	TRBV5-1	TSSPDRTLQETQY
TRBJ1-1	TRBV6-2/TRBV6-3	ASSEQGMNTEAF
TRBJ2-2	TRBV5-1	ASSLVQTNTGELF
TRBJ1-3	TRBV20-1	SARSSPSGNTIY
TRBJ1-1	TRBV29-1	SVVLAEAF
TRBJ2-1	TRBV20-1	SARLGGAYNEQF
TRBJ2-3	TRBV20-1	SARGDASGSLDTQY
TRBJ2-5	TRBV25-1	ASSAPSGTSA
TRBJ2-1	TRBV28	ASSCFCSGSNEQF
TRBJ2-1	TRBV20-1	SATSPLSGSNNEQF
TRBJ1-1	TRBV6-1	ASSRRLDGAF
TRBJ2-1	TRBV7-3	ASSSGTSNNEQF
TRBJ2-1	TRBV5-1	ASSSEVGPQF
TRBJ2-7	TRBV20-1	SAASRESYEQY
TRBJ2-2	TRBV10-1	ASSDYSGSPGELF
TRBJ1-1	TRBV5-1	ASSLAGGYTEAF
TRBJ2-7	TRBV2	ASRKVAGGPLEQY
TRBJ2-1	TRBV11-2	ASTPPGTRTDEQF
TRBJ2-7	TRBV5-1	ASSSTGTHEQY
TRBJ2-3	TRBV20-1	SAQTSGDTQY
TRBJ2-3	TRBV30	AWSLSPTDTQY
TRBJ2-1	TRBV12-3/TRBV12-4	ASSPAGREGNEQF
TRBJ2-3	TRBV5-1	ASSTSLFTDTQY
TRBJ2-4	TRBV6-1	ASSEVLGQGNIQY
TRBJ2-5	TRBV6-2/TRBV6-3	ASSRNSKETQY
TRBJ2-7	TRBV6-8	ASSLLAGPLYEQY
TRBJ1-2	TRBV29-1	SVKGHGYT
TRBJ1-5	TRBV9	ASSVEGRGNQPQH
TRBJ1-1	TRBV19	ASSIGSGREVAEAF
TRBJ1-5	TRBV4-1	ASSPKFGDGGYQPQH
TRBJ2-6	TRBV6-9	ASSFVTSGRASSSGANVLT
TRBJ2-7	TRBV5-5	ASSLGGVNYEQY
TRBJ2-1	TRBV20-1	SAPPPSSGSLGSYNEQF
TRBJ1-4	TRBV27	ASSTLSDRTINEKLF
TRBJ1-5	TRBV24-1	ATSDIGGEQPQH
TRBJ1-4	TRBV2	ASSETGGYNEKLF
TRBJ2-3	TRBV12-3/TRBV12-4	ASRRDYTDTQY
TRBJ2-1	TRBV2	ASSPSSAGPYNEQF
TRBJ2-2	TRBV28	ASSLSGSGTGELF
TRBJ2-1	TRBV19	ASSSGRSNEQF